This T cell receptor (beta chain) was identified in a study of blood T cells in healthy people across ages. Overall study results and limits: Among T cells, TCR beta diversity per million cells dropped roughly linearly as age rose.

After removal of 4 bases from V and 7 bases from J, the junction contained 8 bases not matched to a gene. Germline values: CDR1 MNHNY, CDR2 SVGAGI (reference sequence). There are 15 residues in the CDR3. Through a sample-barcoded 5' primer and a J-beta primer mix, a second PCR was run for roughly 6 to 12 cycles. One entry per CDR3 protein results from TCRdb running MiXCR on the 5' RACE reads. There are roughly 1.6 million distinct CDR3 sequences in the sample; about 32% occur only once, and roughly 10% lies in the top ten. This clonotype occurred a few times. Antigen unknown. The TCR originated in a woman aged 25 to 39 in good health. Input material: blood. The chain joins TRBV6-6 to TRBJ2-3, with TRBD2 matching over 10 bases. CDR3 region: CASSSSSGSINTQYF. CDR3 coding DNA: TGTGCCAGCAGTTCCTCTAGCGGGAGTATAAATACGCAGTATTTT.